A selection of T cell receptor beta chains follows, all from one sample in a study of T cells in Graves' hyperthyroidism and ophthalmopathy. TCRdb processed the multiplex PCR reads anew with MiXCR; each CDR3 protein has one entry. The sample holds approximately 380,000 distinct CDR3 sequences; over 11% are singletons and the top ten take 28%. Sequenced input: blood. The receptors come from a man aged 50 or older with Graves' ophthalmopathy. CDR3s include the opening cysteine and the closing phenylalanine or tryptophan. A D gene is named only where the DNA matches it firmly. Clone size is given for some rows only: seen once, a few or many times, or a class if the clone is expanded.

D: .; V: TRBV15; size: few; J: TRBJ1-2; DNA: TGTGCCACCAGCAGTGGGGGCGCGGGCTATGGCTACACCTTC; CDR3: CATSSGGAGYGYTF
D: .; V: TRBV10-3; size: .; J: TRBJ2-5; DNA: TGTGCCATCAGTGAATCGCCAGGTTTTGAGACCCAGTACTTC; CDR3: CAISESPGFETQYF
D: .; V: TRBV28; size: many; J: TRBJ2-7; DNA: TGTGCCAGCAGTGTCGGGGGGCTAATGTACGAGCAGTACTTC; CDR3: CASSVGGLMYEQYF
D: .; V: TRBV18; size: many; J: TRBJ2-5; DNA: TGTGCCAGCTCACTCACCGTCCAAGAGACCCAGTACTTC; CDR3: CASSLTVQETQYF
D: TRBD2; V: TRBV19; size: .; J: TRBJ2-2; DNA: TGTGCCAGTAGTATAGTCCGGCTAGCGGGCGTACTTAACACCGGGGAGCTGTTTTTT; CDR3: CASSIVRLAGVLNTGELFF
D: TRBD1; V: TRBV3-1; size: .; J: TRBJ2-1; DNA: TGTGCCAGCAGGCAAGGGACAGGGGTTAACAATGAGCAGTTCTTC; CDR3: CASRQGTGVNNEQFF
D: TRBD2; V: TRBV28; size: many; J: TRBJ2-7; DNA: TGTGCCAGCAGACCAGACCTAGGGACTAGCGGGGCCTACGAGCAGTACTTC; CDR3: CASRPDLGTSGAYEQYF
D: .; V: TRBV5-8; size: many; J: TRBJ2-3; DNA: TGTGCCAGCAGCAGAAAGACTAGTTTCGCAGATACGCAGTATTTT; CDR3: CASSRKTSFADTQYF
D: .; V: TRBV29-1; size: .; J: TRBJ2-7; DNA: TGCAGCGTTGAAGATCGGAGCTCCTACGAGCAGTACTTC; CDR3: CSVEDRSSYEQYF
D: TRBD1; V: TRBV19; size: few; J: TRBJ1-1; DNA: TGTGCCAGTAGTACCACGGACAGGGCTTTCTTT; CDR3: CASSTTDRAFF
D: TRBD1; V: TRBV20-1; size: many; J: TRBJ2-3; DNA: TGCAGTGCACCCCAGGGGGTCGTTGTGGATACGCAGTATTTT; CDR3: CSAPQGVVVDTQYF
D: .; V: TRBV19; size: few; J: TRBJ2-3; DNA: TGTGCCAGTAGTGGAGGAGACAGAACCGCTAGCACAGATACGCAGTATTTT; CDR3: CASSGGDRTASTDTQYF
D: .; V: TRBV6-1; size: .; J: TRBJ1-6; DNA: TGTGCCAGCAATCCAAGCGGTGGCAGTTTTTCACCCCTCCACTTT; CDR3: CASNPSGGSFSPLHF
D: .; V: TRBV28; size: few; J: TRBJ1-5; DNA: TGTGCCAGCTGGTTTCAGTCACGACGGGGACGGGGTAACGAGCCCCAGCATTTT; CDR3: CASWFQSRRGRGNEPQHF
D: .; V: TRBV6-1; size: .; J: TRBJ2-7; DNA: TGTGCCAGCAGCAACAGAAGCCTCTACGAGCAGTACTTC; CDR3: CASSNRSLYEQYF
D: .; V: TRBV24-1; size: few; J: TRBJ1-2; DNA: TGTGCCACCAGTGAACCTGGGACCAACTATGGCTACACCTTC; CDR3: CATSEPGTNYGYTF
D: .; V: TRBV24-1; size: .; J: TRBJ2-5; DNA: TGTGCCACCAGTGAGACCGGGCCTGGGGAGACCCAGTACTTC; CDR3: CATSETGPGETQYF
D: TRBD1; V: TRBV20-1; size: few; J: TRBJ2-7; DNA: TGCAGTGCTAAACCGGGACAGGGATCTTCCCGGCAGTACTTC; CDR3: CSAKPGQGSSRQYF
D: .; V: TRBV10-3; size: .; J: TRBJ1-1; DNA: TGTGCCATCCTGGGGCAGGGGTACACTGAAGCTTTCTTT; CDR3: CAILGQGYTEAFF
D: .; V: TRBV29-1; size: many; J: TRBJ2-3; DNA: TGCAGCGTTGAGCCTCCCCGTGGGTATACGCAGTATTTT; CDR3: CSVEPPRGYTQYF
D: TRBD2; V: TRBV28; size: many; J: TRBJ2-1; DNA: TGTGCCAGCAGTTTAACTAGCGGGAGAGGTGAGCAGTTCTTC; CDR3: CASSLTSGRGEQFF
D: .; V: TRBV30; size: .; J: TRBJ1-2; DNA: TGTGCTCGGGGGCAGGACTATGGCTACACCTTC; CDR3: CARGQDYGYTF
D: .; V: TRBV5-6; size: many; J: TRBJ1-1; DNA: TGTGCCAGCAGGACAGCGGTAAACACTGAAGCTTTCTTT; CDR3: CASRTAVNTEAFF
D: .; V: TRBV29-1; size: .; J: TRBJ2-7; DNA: TGCAGCGAACCCAGGGACATCTCCTACGAGCAGTACTTC; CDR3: CSEPRDISYEQYF
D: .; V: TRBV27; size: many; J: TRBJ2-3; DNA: TGTGCCAGCAGTTTTACGGGTACTTCCGATACGCAGTATTTT; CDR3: CASSFTGTSDTQYF
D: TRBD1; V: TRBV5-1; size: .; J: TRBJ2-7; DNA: TGCGCCAGCAGCCCCAGGGACAGGGGGAGTGAGCAGTACTTC; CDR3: CASSPRDRGSEQYF
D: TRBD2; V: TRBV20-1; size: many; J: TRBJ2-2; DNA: TGCAGTGCTATACCGGTACTAGCGGGAAACACCGGGGAGCTGTTTTTT; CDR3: CSAIPVLAGNTGELFF
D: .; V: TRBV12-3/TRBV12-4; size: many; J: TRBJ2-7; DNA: TGTGCCAGCAGACCAGGGTCGGTCGACGAGCAGTACTTC; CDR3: CASRPGSVDEQYF
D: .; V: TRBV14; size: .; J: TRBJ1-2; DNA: TGTGCCAGCAGCCAAGATCGGGCCCAAGGCTACACCTTC; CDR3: CASSQDRAQGYTF
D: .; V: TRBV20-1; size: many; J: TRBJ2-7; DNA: TGCAGTGCAACCCCTGGGGACTTTCTAACCTACGAGCAGTACTTC; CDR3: CSATPGDFLTYEQYF
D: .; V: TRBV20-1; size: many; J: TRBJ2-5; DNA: TGCAGTGCTAGTGCGTCCCAAGAGACCCAGTACTTC; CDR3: CSASASQETQYF
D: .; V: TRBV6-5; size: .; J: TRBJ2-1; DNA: TGTGCCAGCAGTTACTCTAGGGGTTTTGAGCAGTTCTTC; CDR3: CASSYSRGFEQFF
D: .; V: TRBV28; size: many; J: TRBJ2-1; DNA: TGTGCCAGCAGTTTAGGGCGCCATAGGTCCCCTACCCCCTACAATGAGCAGTTCTTC; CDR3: CASSLGRHRSPTPYNEQFF
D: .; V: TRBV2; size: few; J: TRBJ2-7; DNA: TGTGCCAGCACAAACGGGGACCTCATGATCTCCTACGAGCAGTACTTC; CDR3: CASTNGDLMISYEQYF
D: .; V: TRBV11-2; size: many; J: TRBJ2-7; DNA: TGTGCCAGCACCCTAACCGCCCTAGCGTACAGCTCCTACGAGCAGTACTTC; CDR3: CASTLTALAYSSYEQYF
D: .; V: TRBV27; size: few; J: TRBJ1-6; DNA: TGTGCCAGCAGTGCCAGAACGCCCGGCAGTTCACCCCTCCACTTT; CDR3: CASSARTPGSSPLHF
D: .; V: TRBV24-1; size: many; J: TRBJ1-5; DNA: TGTGCCACCAGTGAGGAGTATAGCAATCAGCCCCAGCATTTT; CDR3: CATSEEYSNQPQHF
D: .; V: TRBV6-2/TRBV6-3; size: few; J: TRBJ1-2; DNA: TGTGCCAGCTCTACTACAGAGGATTATGGCTACACCTTC; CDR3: CASSTTEDYGYTF
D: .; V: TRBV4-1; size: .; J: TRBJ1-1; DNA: TGCGCCAGCAGCCTCCCCCATCGGCTGGGATTGCGGACTGAAGCTTTCTTT; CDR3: CASSLPHRLGLRTEAFF
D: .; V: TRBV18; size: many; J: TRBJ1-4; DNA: TGTGCCAGCTCACCACCTATGACAGTCGGTAATGAAAAACTGTTTTTT; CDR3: CASSPPMTVGNEKLFF
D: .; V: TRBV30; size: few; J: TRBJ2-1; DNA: TGTGCCTGGAGGAGGGCCGGGGGTGAGCAGTTCTTC; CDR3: CAWRRAGGEQFF
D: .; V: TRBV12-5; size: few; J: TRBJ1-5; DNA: TGTGCTAGTGGTTTGGAAGCGGGTCAGCCCCAGCATTTT; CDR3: CASGLEAGQPQHF
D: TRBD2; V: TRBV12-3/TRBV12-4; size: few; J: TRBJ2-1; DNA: TGTGCCAGCATTTCGGGACTAGCGCACAATGAGCAGTTCTTC; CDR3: CASISGLAHNEQFF
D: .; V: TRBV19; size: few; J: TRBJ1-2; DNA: TGTGCCAGTAGGGGACCGACGGCCCATGGCTACACCTTC; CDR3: CASRGPTAHGYTF
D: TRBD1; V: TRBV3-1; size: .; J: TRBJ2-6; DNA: TGTGCCAGCAGCCAAATTCTGACAGGGGTCTCTGGGGCCAACGTCCTGACTTTC; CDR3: CASSQILTGVSGANVLTF
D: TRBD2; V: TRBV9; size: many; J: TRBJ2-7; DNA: TGTGCCAGCAGCGTAGGGACTAGCGGGAGGTACGAGCAGTACTTC; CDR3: CASSVGTSGRYEQYF
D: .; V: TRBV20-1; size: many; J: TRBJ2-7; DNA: TGCAGTGCTAGAGGGCTTGAGGCAGTCTCCTACGAGCAGTACTTC; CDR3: CSARGLEAVSYEQYF